What follows are 7 T cell receptor beta chains derived from one specimen sequenced in a study of regulatory dendritic cells for organ transplantation. Sorted subsets were CFSE-labeled and cultured 4 to 6 days with allogeneic dendritic cells. Profiled with immunoSEQ multiplex PCR; TCRdb holds only in-frame clones, not every one. In the table there are 20,000 or so clones, around 79% of which are singletons. These receptors' targets are unknown. Source material: memory CD4+ T cells from blood cultured with regulatory dendritic cells. Noted subset: CD45RO+ memory T cells. These receptors were taken from a human donor in good health.

In its sample, this clone was seen a few times. The chain uses TRBV21-1 and TRBJ1-2. TRBV21-1 is a known pseudogene. The CDR3 sequence is 12 residues long. The CDR3 protein is CASMRPIGGYTF. DNA for the CDR3: TGTGCCAGCATGAGGCCCATCGGGGGCTACACCTTC.

The chain employs TRBV29-1 and TRBJ1-1; unclear D gene. The V and J ends lost 3 bases and 6 bases respectively, with 11 bases between them. The CDR3 runs 12 residues. Looked up from germline, CDR1 is SQVTM and CDR2 is ANQGSEA. This chain's CDR3 is CSVDGEAAEAFF. Written as DNA, the CDR3 is TGCAGCGTTGATGGGGAGGCTGCTGAAGCTTTCTTT.

This clone was seen only a few times. The chain has TRBV10-3 and TRBJ2-1; 7 bases are a match to TRBD2. The CDR3 extends over 15 amino acids. Germline V gene data show CDR1 as ENHRY and CDR2 as SYGVKD. V shed 11 bases and J 2 bases; nucleotides not matched to a gene: 12. CDR3 region: CAVNTGTKAYNEQFF. The CDR3 DNA is TGTGCCGTAAACACCGGGACTAAAGCCTACAATGAGCAGTTCTTC.

V and J are TRBV7-2 and TRBJ2-7, with 12 bases matching TRBD2. This CDR3 comprises 16 residues. V was clipped by 6 bases and J by 0 bases; unmatched bases: 6. Germline assignment: CDR1 SGHTA and CDR2 FQGNSA. The CDR3 spells CASRTSGGTSSYEQYF. CDR3 DNA sequence: TGTGCCAGCAGGACTAGCGGGGGAACCTCCTCCTACGAGCAGTACTTC.

About this clone itself: The junction differs from germline at one of its ends, possibly a read error. This chain joins TRBV7-7 and TRBJ2-2; D unclear. The CDR3 has 15 amino acids. Germline lookup yields CDR1 SSHAT and CDR2 FNYEAQ (reference sequence). CDR3 bases: TGTGCTAGCAGCTTATCACAGCTGAACACCGGGGAGCTGTTTTTT. As protein: CASSLSQLNTGELFF.

The gene calls are TRBV6-5 and TRBJ1-3, with D perhaps matching TRBD1 (5 bases). V gave up 2 bases and J gave up 9 bases, with 17 bases separating them. Germline CDR1 and CDR2: MNHEY and SVGAGI. The CDR3 covers 15 residues. As DNA, the CDR3 is TGTGCCAGCAGTTACGATTCAGTCTTGGGGGGCACCATATATTTT. It codes for CASSYDSVLGGTIYF.

This clone showed up just a few times. The rearrangement links TRBV9 to TRBJ2-2; the D call may be TRBD1 or TRBD2 (5 bases each). Germline CDR1 reads SGDLS; CDR2 reads YYNGEE. The CDR3 has 14 residues. Trimming removed 3 bases from V and 2 bases from J, with 8 bases in between. The CDR3: CASSAGPNTGELFF. CDR3 coding DNA: TGTGCCAGCAGCGCGGGGCCTAACACCGGGGAGCTGTTTTTT.